This entry is about one TCR beta chain. This clonotype was found many times. The specificity of this receptor is unknown. It has no much larger one-base neighbor in the sample; base qualities were not kept. Reading the germline V gene gives CDR1 MNHNS and CDR2 SASEGT. V is pared back by 6 bases and J by 7 bases, with 12 bases lying between the germline termini. The CDR3 spans 12 residues, from the cysteine through the phenylalanine. CDR3 DNA only is kept here, 36 bases in frame from base 1. For repertoire sequencing, TCR beta CDR3 regions were amplified from RNA transcripts. The first round was an RT-PCR using HTBI primers with the Qiagen OneStep RT-PCR kit, and this first round was followed by a second-round multiplex PCR, then size selection and purification. Libraries were sequenced paired-end with 100 bp reads on an Illumina HiSeq2000. As for the authors' bioinformatics: Reads were processed with SOAPnuke, discarding reads with adapters, uncalled bases, mean Phred below 15, or no exact constant-primer or identifier match. COPE v1.2.5 was used to merge high-quality paired reads. Each unique nucleotide sequence was defined as a clonotype, and clonotypes were aligned to IMGT TRB V, D and J references with MiTCR v1.1. The analysis was limited to V-J combinations with a frequency above 0.0001, which together covered around 99% of the repertoires. A TCR clonal expansion and chaos score per V-J combination was defined as the ratio of F50 clonal expansion to chaos observed in the TCRdist matrix. Welch's t-statistics and random forest were used to reduce the features to about twelve V-J combinations, which were then used as input to a naive Bayes classifier. The similarity between thyroid and blood repertoires was quantified using the Morisita-Horn index. TCRdb cleaned the public reads at Q25 with fastp, built clones with MiXCR and kept in-frame beta chains. Each entry is one CDR3 protein sequence, shown with its most common DNA and genes. The V and J calls were not made by the authors but by TCRdb's processing. In this sample the table shows 600,000 to 650,000 distinct CDR3 sequences, about 20% of which occur a single time. The ten largest clones add up to approximately 6.9% of the sample.

This specimen comes from a study of Graves' ophthalmopathy and Graves' hyperthyroidism (dated by TCRdb to 2016 to 2018). In terms of the full investigation: Peripheral blood samples were taken at the time of initial diagnosis, before any treatment was given. The study used TCR beta repertoire signatures to distinguish Graves' ophthalmopathy from Graves' hyperthyroidism and to predict progression to ophthalmopathy. In total, 135 blood samples were TCR-sequenced: some 40 ophthalmopathy, about 75 hyperthyroidism and some 17 hyperthyroidism-to-ophthalmopathy patients. To explore V-J signatures that distinguish ophthalmopathy from hyperthyroidism, a discovery set of roughly 98 patients was enrolled, made up of 40 to 45 with ophthalmopathy and 57 with stable hyperthyroidism. The independent validation cohort included under 20 hyperthyroidism patients plus 17 patients who later progressed from hyperthyroidism to ophthalmopathy. In over five hyperthyroidism patients, T-cell repertoires of thyroid tissue and blood were compared. After sampling, hyperthyroidism patients received methimazole starting at 30 mg daily, and ophthalmopathy patients received high-dose intravenous methylprednisolone. The approximately 90 discovery patients were randomly split 7:3 into training and test sets.

Study-wide conclusions, independent of this receptor: No statistical method was used to predetermine the sample size, and group allocation was not hidden from the investigators. In validation, the model predicted ophthalmopathy progression with nearly 71% sensitivity and 72% to 80% specificity; some twelve predicted patients were CT-confirmed with GO in a median of approximately 6.5 months. In cross-validation, the 13-signature model distinguished ophthalmopathy from stable hyperthyroidism with approximately 85% sensitivity and just under 84% specificity, and in the test set the corresponding values were roughly 80% and 76%. Most expanded thyroid clonotypes with frequency above 0.001 were also detected in blood, suggesting blood repertoires may reflect the thyroid immune response.

A patient counted as having stable hyperthyroidism if there was no progression to ophthalmopathy within 18 months of follow-up. Hyperthyroidism patients were newly diagnosed, were aged 18 to 65 years, and had a disease duration under 2 months. Anyone with other autoimmune diseases, uncontrolled infections, pregnancy or lactation was excluded from the study. Diagnosis relied on clinical symptoms, serum thyroxine, TRAb, thyroid ultrasound and orbital computed tomography. PBMCs were isolated from approximately 10 ml of fresh peripheral blood by Ficoll-Paque density gradient centrifugation. Total RNA was extracted using Trizol reagent, and RNA quality was checked on an Agilent 2100 Bioanalyzer.

The TCR originated in a woman between 18 and 29 years old with stable Graves' hyperthyroidism. Some clones in this sample may be carry-over from other donors' samples. Donor details come from another sample of the same person, matched by shared clones. The specimen sequenced was peripheral blood. The rearrangement joined TRBV6-1 to TRBJ1-2; TRBD1 is perhaps the D gene, given 5 matching bases. CDR3 loop: CASSNRFFGYTF. The DNA sequence follows: TGTGCCAGCAGCAACAGGTTTTTTGGCTACACCTTC.